These 23 T cell receptor beta chains came from one sample sequenced in a study of CD8+CD57+ T cells in acquired aplastic anemia. For CDR3 and TCR beta VDJ profiling, genomic DNA was the template used. TCRdb called the reads again in MiXCR, with one record for every CDR3 protein. Counted here are 160,000 or so distinct CDR3 sequences, under 55% occurring once; the ten biggest clones make up roughly 3.1%. Whoever was chosen for sequencing had shown CD8+CD57+ cell expansion by flow cytometry. The sample comprised sorted CD4+, CD8+, or CD8+CD57+ T cells (not recorded which) from PBMCs. These receptors all stem from a human donor with aplastic anemia.

V is TRBV4-1 and J is TRBJ1-2; TRBD1 agrees at 7 bases. With V trimmed by 1 base and J by 4 bases, 9 bases remained unmatched. The CDR3 has 16 amino acids. Germline lookup yields CDR1 MGHRA and CDR2 YSYEKL. CDR3 protein: CASSQGAQGQFYGYTF. In DNA, the CDR3 is TGCGCCAGCAGCCAAGGAGCACAGGGGCAATTCTATGGCTACACCTTC.

The chain joins TRBV15 to TRBJ2-6; D is uncertain. Germline V gene lookup returns CDR1 LNHNV and CDR2 YYDKDF (reference sequence). This CDR3 region has 17 residues. V was clipped by 4 bases and J by 0 bases, with 13 bases between them. The CDR3 sequence: CATSISGLCSGANVLTF. CDR3 DNA: TGTGCCACCAGCATTTCCGGGCTGTGCTCTGGGGCCAACGTCCTGACTTTC.

V is TRBV15 and J is TRBJ2-7; TRBD2 agrees at 13 bases. After removal of 2 bases from V and 2 bases from J, the junction contained 9 bases not matched to a gene. From germline, CDR1 is LNHNV and CDR2 YYDKDF (reference sequence). The CDR3 consists of 18 residues. CDR3 sequence (DNA): TGTGCCACCAGCAGATCCGCGACTAGCGGGGGGACCCCCTACGAGCAGTACTTC. Translating gives CATSRSATSGGTPYEQYF.

This clonotype showed up many times. The chain joins TRBV20-1 to TRBJ2-7; D is perhaps TRBD2 (6 bases). Looked up from germline, CDR1 is DFQATT and CDR2 is SNEGSKA (reference sequence). Trimming shortened V by 2 bases and J by 5 bases, and 7 bases separated the two germline ends. This CDR3 contains 11 residues. CDR3 loop: CSARTGDEQYF. CDR3 DNA: TGCAGTGCTAGAACGGGGGACGAGCAGTACTTC.

This clonotype was counted ten times or more. V is TRBV20-1 and J is TRBJ2-1; TRBD2 agrees at 10 bases. V dropped 3 bases and J dropped 9; count of bases not matched to a gene: 8. The CDR3 sequence is 14 residues long. The germline V gene encodes CDR1 DFQATT and CDR2 SNEGSKA (reference sequence). CDR3 coding DNA: TGCAGTGCTAGTTCTAGCGGGAGAGGGGTTGAGCAGTTCTTC. Translating it yields CSASSSGRGVEQFF.

The table lists this clonotype with many counts. The V gene is TRBV24-1, the J gene TRBJ2-1; D unclear. The CDR3 runs to 12 residues. The V end was cut by 1 base, the J end by 6 bases, with 3 bases between. Germline loops: CDR1 KGHDR, CDR2 SFDVKD. The CDR3 DNA sequence: TGTGCCACCAGTGATTTCGTCAATGAGCAGTTCTTC. This encodes CATSDFVNEQFF.

The gene calls are TRBV11-1 and TRBJ2-7; D possibly corresponds to TRBD2 (5 bases). The V gene lost 0 bases and the J gene lost 6 bases, with 9 bases spanning the gap. This CDR3 is 13 amino acids long. Germline CDR1 is SGHAT and CDR2 is FQDESV (reference sequence). This CDR3 is CASSLAGVFEQYF. The CDR3 coding sequence is TGTGCCAGCAGCTTAGCGGGAGTATTCGAGCAGTACTTC.

The V gene is TRBV28, the J gene TRBJ1-1, with unresolved D. Germline V gene data show CDR1 as MDHEN and CDR2 as SYDVKM. This CDR3 region has 15 residues. The V end lost 4 bases, the J end lost 0 bases, and 12 bases lay between the germline ends. CDR3 sequence: CASSYPPTVNTEAFF. CDR3 nucleotide sequence: TGTGCCAGCAGTTACCCACCCACAGTGAACACTGAAGCTTTCTTT.

V usage is TRBV5-1 and J usage is TRBJ2-5; a possible D gene is TRBD2 (5 bases). Trimming left V 4 bases short and J 10 bases short, with 20 bases between. The V gene's germline CDR1 is SGHRS and CDR2 YFSETQ. This CDR3 has 14 residues. The CDR3: CASSPRLQRTDQYF. The DNA of the CDR3 is TGCGCCAGCAGCCCCCGACTACAACGAACGGACCAGTACTTC. Full variable domain (outside the CDR3, taken from reference TRBV5-1 and TRBJ2-5): KAGVTQTPRYLIKTRGQQVTLSCSPISGHRSVSWYQQTPGQGLQFLFEYFSETQRNKGNFPGRFSGRQFSNSRSEMNVSTLELGDSALYLCASSPRLQRTDQYFGPGTRLLVL.

This clonotype was recorded a few times. This chain uses TRBV6-1 with TRBJ2-7; D is tentatively TRBD1 or TRBD2 (6 bases each). Deletions cut 2 bases from V and 0 bases from J, with 11 bases between. Germline lookup yields CDR1 MNHNS and CDR2 SASEGT. The CDR3 runs 15 residues. The CDR3 nucleotides read TGTGCCAGCAGTGAAAGGGGGGATAGCTCCTACGAGCAGTACTTC. Residues: CASSERGDSSYEQYF.

The chain carries TRBV2 and TRBJ1-1; D may be TRBD1 (5 bases). CDR1 and CDR2 (germline): SNHLY, FYNNEI. Trimming left V 4 bases short and J 2 bases short, with 11 bases between. This CDR3 region has 14 residues. CDR3 sequence (DNA): TGTGCCAGCAGTGTCGACAGTTATAACACTGAAGCTTTCTTT. It yields the protein CASSVDSYNTEAFF. The variable domain in full, with the rest retrieved from reference TRBV2 and TRBJ1-1, is EPEVTQTPSHQVTQMGQEVILRCVPISNHLYFYWYRQILGQKVEFLVSFYNNEISEKSEIFDDQFSVERPDGSNFTLKIRSTKLEDSAMYFCASSVDSYNTEAFFGQGTRLTVV.

This clonotype was seen a handful of times. The V and J genes are TRBV30 and TRBJ1-2; D ambiguous. The V end was cut by 1 base, the J end by 8 bases, with 8 bases between. Germline V lookup: CDR1 GTSNPN, CDR2 SVGIG (reference sequence). This CDR3 contains 11 residues. CDR3 sequence reads: CAWSGIAGYTF. In DNA, the CDR3 is TGTGCCTGGAGTGGGATTGCAGGCTACACCTTC.

This sequence joins TRBV20-1 and TRBJ2-2; 7 bases line up with TRBD1. The V segment lost 6 bases and the J segment 4 bases; nucleotides outside the gene matches: 8. The germline V gene has CDR1 DFQATT and CDR2 SNEGSKA (reference sequence). The CDR3 has 14 amino acids. CDR3 bases: TGCAGTGCGGCAGACAGGGCCCCCACCGGGGAGCTGTTTTTT. This codes for CSAADRAPTGELFF.

This clonotype was counted at least ten times. V gene TRBV6-1 combines with J gene TRBJ1-1; D is ambiguous. V lost 7 bases and J lost 9, with 15 bases in between. The CDR3 totals 12 residues. Germline V gene data show CDR1 as MNHNS and CDR2 as SASEGT. CDR3 protein: CASTLKDPQAFF. In DNA form, the CDR3 reads TGTGCCAGCACTCTGAAGGACCCCCAAGCTTTCTTT.

This clonotype was seen more than once but under ten times. The chain links TRBV30 to TRBJ2-7; the match to TRBD1 covers 9 bases. Germline V gene sequence: CDR1 GTSNPN, CDR2 SVGIG (reference sequence). The CDR3 is made up of 13 amino acids. V lost 4 bases, J lost 2 bases, and 3 bases stayed unmatched. The CDR3 DNA reads as TGTGCCTGGATTAGGACAGGGGCCTACGAGCAGTACTTC. Its translation is CAWIRTGAYEQYF.

CDR3 amino acids: CASSRRTSDEQYF. CDR3 coding DNA: TGTGCCAGCAGCCGCCGAACTAGCGACGAGCAGTACTTC. V is TRBV3-1 and J is TRBJ2-7; 7 bases are shared with TRBD2. Germline CDR1 reads LGHDT; CDR2 reads YNNKEL (reference sequence). This CDR3 spans 13 amino acids. With 4 bases clipped from V and 5 bases from J, the junction kept 5 bases outside the gene matches.

This clonotype was counted many times. The genes are TRBV20-1 and TRBJ2-1; 13 nucleotides line up with TRBD2. The CDR3 contains 15 residues. Germline lookup yields CDR1 DFQATT and CDR2 SNEGSKA (reference sequence). The V gene end was trimmed by 5 bases and the J gene end by 6 bases; junction bases not matched to a gene: 7. CDR3 region: CSALSGLAGTNEQFF. DNA of the CDR3: TGCAGTGCTCTCTCGGGACTAGCGGGGACCAATGAGCAGTTCTTC.

The chain employs TRBV7-2 and TRBJ2-5; 7 bases are a match to TRBD2. The CDR3 has 13 amino acids. CDR1 and CDR2 from the germline V gene are SGHTA and FQGNSA. The V gene end was trimmed by 6 bases and the J gene end by 1 base; junction bases not matched to a gene: 2. The CDR3 nucleotides read TGTGCCAGCAGGTCGGGAGGCCAAGAGACCCAGTACTTC. It specifies CASRSGGQETQYF.

Many counts were recorded for this clonotype. V and J are TRBV29-1 and TRBJ2-5; TRBD1 matches at 7 bases. Germline V gene data show CDR1 as SQVTM and CDR2 as ANQGSEA. V shed 4 bases and J 2 bases; nucleotides not matched to a gene: 4. This CDR3 has 13 residues. The CDR3 spells CSVATGVQETQYF. As DNA, the CDR3 is TGCAGCGTTGCTACAGGGGTGCAAGAGACCCAGTACTTC.

The J gene is TRBJ1-2, the V gene TRBV24-1; D gene unclear. V lost 3 bases and J 4 bases, leaving 8 bases between the germline ends. The CDR3 runs to 13 residues. Germline V CDR1 and CDR2: KGHDR, SFDVKD. Here the CDR3 DNA reads TGTGCCACCAGTGATGGACGGATCTATGGCTACACCTTC. Amino acid sequence: CATSDGRIYGYTF.

This rearrangement joins TRBV29-1 to TRBJ1-2; D perhaps matches TRBD1 (6 bases). V gave up 6 bases and J gave up 4 bases, with 18 bases separating them. CDR3 size: 14 residues. Germline CDR1 reads SQVTM; CDR2 reads ANQGSEA. The CDR3: CSVRTEKGGYGYTF. The DNA for the CDR3 is TGCAGCGTCAGGACAGAAAAGGGAGGCTATGGCTACACCTTC. The whole variable domain, remainder taken from reference TRBV29-1 and TRBJ1-2, is SAVISQKPSRDICQRGTSLTIQCQVDSQVTMMFWYRQQPGQSLTLIATANQGSEATYESGFVIDKFPISRPNLTFSTLTVSNMSPEDSSIYLCSVRTEKGGYGYTFGSGTRLTVV.

The rearrangement links TRBV20-1 to TRBJ2-7, with TRBD1 matching over 9 bases. V dropped 4 bases and J dropped 2; count of bases not matched to a gene: 6. CDR1 DFQATT and CDR2 SNEGSKA come from the germline V gene (reference sequence). The CDR3 runs to 14 residues. The CDR3 sequence is CSAITGTGTYEQYF. CDR3 bases: TGCAGTGCTATTACCGGGACAGGGACCTACGAGCAGTACTTC.

Concerning this clonotype itself: A junction boundary mismatches the germline segment, possibly from a read error. The chain joins TRBV12-3 or TRBV12-4 to TRBJ1-3, with 7 bases lining up with TRBD1. This CDR3 contains 15 residues. The CDR3 nucleotides are TGTGCCAGCAGGATGACGACAGGGACTGGAGACACCATATATTTT. This encodes CASRMTTGTGDTIYF.